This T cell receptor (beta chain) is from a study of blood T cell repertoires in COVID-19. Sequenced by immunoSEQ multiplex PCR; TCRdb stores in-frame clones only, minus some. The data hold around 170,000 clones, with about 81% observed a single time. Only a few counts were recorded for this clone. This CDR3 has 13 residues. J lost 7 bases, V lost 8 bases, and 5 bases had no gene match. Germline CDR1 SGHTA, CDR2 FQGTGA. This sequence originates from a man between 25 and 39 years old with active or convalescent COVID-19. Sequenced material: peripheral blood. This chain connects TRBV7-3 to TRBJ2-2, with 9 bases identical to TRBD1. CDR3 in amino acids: CASSRTGDGELFF. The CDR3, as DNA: TGTGCCAGCTCGAGGACAGGGGACGGGGAGCTGTTTTTT.